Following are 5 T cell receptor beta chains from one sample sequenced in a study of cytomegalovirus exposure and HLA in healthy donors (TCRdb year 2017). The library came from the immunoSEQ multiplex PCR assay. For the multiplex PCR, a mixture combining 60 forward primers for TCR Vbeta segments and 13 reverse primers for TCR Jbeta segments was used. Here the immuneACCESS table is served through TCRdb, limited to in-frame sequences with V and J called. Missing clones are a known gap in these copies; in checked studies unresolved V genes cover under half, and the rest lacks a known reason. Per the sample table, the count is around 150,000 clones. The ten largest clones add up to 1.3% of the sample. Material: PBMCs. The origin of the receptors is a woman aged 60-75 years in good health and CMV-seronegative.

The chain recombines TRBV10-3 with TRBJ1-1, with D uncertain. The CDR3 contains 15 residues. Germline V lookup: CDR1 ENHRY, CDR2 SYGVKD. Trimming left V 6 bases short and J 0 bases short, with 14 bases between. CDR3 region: CAISLSSDMNTEAFF. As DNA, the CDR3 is TGTGCCATCAGCCTCTCGTCCGACATGAACACTGAAGCTTTCTTT.

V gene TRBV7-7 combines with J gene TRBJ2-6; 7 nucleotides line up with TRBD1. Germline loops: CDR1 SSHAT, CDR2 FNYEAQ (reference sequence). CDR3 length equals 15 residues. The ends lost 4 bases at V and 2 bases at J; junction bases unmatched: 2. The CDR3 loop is CASSSTGPGANVLTF. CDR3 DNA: TGTGCCAGCAGCTCGACAGGGCCTGGGGCCAACGTCCTGACTTTC.

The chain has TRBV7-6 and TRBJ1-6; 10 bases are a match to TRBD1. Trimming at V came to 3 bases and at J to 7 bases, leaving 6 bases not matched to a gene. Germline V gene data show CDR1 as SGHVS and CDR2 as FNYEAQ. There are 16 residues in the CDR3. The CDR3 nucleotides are TGTGCCAGCAGCTTGGGGACAGGGGTTCCCAATTCACCCCTCCACTTT. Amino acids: CASSLGTGVPNSPLHF.

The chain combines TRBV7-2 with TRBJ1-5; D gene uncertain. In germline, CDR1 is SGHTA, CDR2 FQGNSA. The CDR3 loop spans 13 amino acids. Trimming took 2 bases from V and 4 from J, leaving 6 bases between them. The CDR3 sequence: CASSLIANQPQHF. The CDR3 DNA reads TGTGCCAGCAGCTTAATAGCAAATCAGCCCCAGCATTTT. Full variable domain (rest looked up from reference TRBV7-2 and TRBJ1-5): GAGVSQSPSNKVTEKGKDVELRCDPISGHTALYWYRQSLGQGLEFLIYFQGNSAPDKSGLPSDRFSAERTGGSVSTLTIQRTQQEDSAVYLCASSLIANQPQHFGDGTRLSIL.

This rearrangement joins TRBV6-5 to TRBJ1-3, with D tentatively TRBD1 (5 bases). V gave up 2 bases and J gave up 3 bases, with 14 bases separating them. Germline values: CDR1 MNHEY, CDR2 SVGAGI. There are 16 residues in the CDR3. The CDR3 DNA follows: TGTGCCAGCAGTTACGGGGCCGGGCAGATTGGAAACACCATATATTTT. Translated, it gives CASSYGAGQIGNTIYF.